The 10 T cell receptor beta chains below come from one sample, sequenced in a study of OX40 agonist ivuxolimab in advanced cancers. Sequencing was performed with immunoSEQ multiplex PCR; in TCRdb, only in-frame clones are kept and a portion is missing. The data show about 110,000 clones, 90% seen once. The material was CD4+ or CD8+ T cells sorted from blood, obtained in a trial of the OX40 agonist ivuxolimab. These receptors were collected from an adult with an advanced solid tumor such as melanoma, head and neck, liver or kidney cancer.

This clone was detected only a few times. The genes are TRBV5-4 and TRBJ2-3; 11 positions match TRBD2. Germline CDR1 reads SGHNT; CDR2 reads YYREEE (reference sequence). V gave up 0 bases and J gave up 4 bases; unmatched junction bases: 1. The CDR3 sequence is 15 residues long. CDR3 residues: CASSLGSGGADTQYF. CDR3 DNA sequence: TGTGCCAGCAGCTTGGGTAGCGGGGGGGCAGATACGCAGTATTTT.

The rearrangement links TRBV5-6 to TRBJ1-3, with D unclear. The CDR3 has 14 residues. The ends were cut back, 0 bases at V and 2 bases at J, with 6 bases in the middle. CDR1 and CDR2 from the germline V gene are SGHDT and YYEEEE. CDR3 nucleotides: TGTGCCAGCAGCTTGGACGGGACTGGAAACACCATATATTTT. This encodes CASSLDGTGNTIYF.

The J gene is TRBJ1-1, the V gene TRBV10-3; D uncertain. Germline CDR1 is ENHRY and CDR2 is SYGVKD. Trimming cost V 2 bases and J 3 bases, with 4 bases left between them. This CDR3 region has 12 residues. Here the CDR3 DNA reads TGTGCCATCAGTGAGGTGGACACTGAAGCTTTCTTT. It translates to CAISEVDTEAFF.

The chain combines TRBV5-1 with TRBJ1-2, with D possibly matching TRBD1 (6 bases). There are 13 residues in the CDR3. In germline, CDR1 is SGHRS, CDR2 YFSETQ. Trimming cost V 0 bases and J 8 bases, with 11 bases left between them. The CDR3 nucleotides are TGCGCCAGCAGCTTGGAGGGGGTTGAGGGCTACACCTTC. Its protein product is CASSLEGVEGYTF.

The chain is built from TRBV9 and TRBJ2-7; no clear D gene. CDR3 length: 15 residues. Germline assignment: CDR1 SGDLS and CDR2 YYNGEE. Trimming left V 4 bases short and J 2 bases short, with 16 bases between. The CDR3 reads CASSPTSQDPYEQYF. CDR3 coding DNA: TGTGCCAGCAGCCCCACCTCGCAGGACCCCTACGAGCAGTACTTC.

This chain uses TRBV4-1 with TRBJ2-1; 7 positions agree with TRBD1. The CDR3 spans 15 residues. CDR1 is MGHRA and CDR2 is YSYEKL in the germline V gene. Trimming cost V 0 bases and J 6 bases; bases outside gene matches: 5. The CDR3 protein is CASSQDDRVGNEQFF. The CDR3 DNA follows: TGCGCCAGCAGCCAAGACGACAGGGTGGGCAATGAGCAGTTCTTC.

V is TRBV19 and J is TRBJ1-4; no clear D. V lost 1 base to trimming and J lost 3 bases, with 6 bases between them. The CDR3 runs 14 residues. Germline assignment: CDR1 LNHDA and CDR2 SQIVND (reference sequence). CDR3 loop: CASSIAGSNEKLFF. The CDR3 nucleotides are TGTGCCAGTAGTATAGCTGGGTCTAATGAAAAACTGTTTTTT.

V is TRBV10-3 and J is TRBJ1-4; D is ambiguous. The germline V gene encodes CDR1 ENHRY and CDR2 SYGVKD. Trimming left V 7 bases short and J 0 bases short, with 9 bases between. The CDR3 is 14 amino acids. CDR3 coding DNA: TGTGCCATCAAATCGAGTGCAACTAATGAAAAACTGTTTTTT. It is translated as CAIKSSATNEKLFF.

The chain combines TRBV6-1 with TRBJ1-6; D call uncertain. In germline, CDR1 is MNHNS, CDR2 SASEGT. There are 14 residues in the CDR3. The CDR3, as DNA: TGTGCGAGCGGACTTGGTGGGCCGAATTCACCCCTCCACTTT. It specifies CASGLGGPNSPLHF.

The chain employs TRBV5-8 and TRBJ2-2; D possibly corresponds to TRBD2 (6 bases). V dropped 0 bases and J dropped 4 bases, with 10 bases sitting between them. This CDR3 is 15 amino acids long. Per the germline V gene, CDR1 is SGHTS and CDR2 is YDEGEE. The CDR3 DNA reads TGTGCCAGCAGCTTGGATCCGCGGGGCACCGGGGAGCTGTTTTTT. It yields the protein CASSLDPRGTGELFF.